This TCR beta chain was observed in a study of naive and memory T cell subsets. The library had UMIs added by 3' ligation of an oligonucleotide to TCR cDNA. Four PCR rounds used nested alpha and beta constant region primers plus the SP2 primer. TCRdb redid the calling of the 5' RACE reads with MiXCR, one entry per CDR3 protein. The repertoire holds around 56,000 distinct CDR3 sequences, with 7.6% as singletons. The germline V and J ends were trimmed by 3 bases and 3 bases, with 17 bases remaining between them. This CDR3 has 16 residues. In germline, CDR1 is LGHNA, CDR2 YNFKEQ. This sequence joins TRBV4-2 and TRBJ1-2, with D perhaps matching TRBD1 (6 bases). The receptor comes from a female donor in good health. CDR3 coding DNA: TGTGCCAGCAGCCAGGTCTGGGGGGCATCTGACTATGGCTACACCTTC. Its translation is CASSQVWGASDYGYTF.